The subject of this entry is one T cell receptor (beta chain). The antigen is undetermined. The sample is drawn from a study of T cell responses to AZD1222 COVID-19 vaccine. Here immunoSEQ multiplex PCR was the method, and the copy in TCRdb shows in-frame clones only, minus some. The sample yields about 150,000 clones, about 87% seen once. Germline loops: CDR1 SNHLY, CDR2 FYNNEI. The CDR3 contains 12 residues. Trimming took 8 bases from V and 4 from J, leaving 9 bases between them. Study outcomes and limitations: Researchers report vaccine-associated CD4 TCRs spanning spike, with dominance at 160-218 and 743-854.

V gene TRBV2 combines with J gene TRBJ2-1, with D possibly matching TRBD2 (6 bases). This specimen consisted of peripheral blood, obtained on day 0 of MenACWY control vaccination. The receptor's source is an adult in good health. The CDR3 bases are TGTGCCAGCTCGGGGGAGTACAATGAGCAGTTCTTC. This translates into CASSGEYNEQFF.